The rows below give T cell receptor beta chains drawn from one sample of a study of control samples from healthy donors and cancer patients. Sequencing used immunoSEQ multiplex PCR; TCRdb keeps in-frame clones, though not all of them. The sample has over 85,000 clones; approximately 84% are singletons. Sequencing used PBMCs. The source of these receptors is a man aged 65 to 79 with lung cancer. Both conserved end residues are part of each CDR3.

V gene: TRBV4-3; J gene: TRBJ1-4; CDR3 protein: CASSQDSRGDEKLFF
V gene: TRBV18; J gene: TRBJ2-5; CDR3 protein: CASSPVVGLETQYF
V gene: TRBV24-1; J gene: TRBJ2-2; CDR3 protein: CATSDPPGTSGGQMNTGELFF
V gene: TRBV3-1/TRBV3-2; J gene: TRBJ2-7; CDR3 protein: CASSLSGLLDEQYF
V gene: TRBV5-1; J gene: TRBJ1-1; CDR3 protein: CASSYGTAANTEAFF
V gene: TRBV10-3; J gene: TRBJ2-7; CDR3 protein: CAISELVSRSEQYF
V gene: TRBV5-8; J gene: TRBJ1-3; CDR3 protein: CASSLVTGSSGNTIYF
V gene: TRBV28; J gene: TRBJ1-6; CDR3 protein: CATDPSRGNSPLHF
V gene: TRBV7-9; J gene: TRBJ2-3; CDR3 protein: CASSPSRITDTQYF
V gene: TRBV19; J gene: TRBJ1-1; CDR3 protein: CASSTKQGSTEAFF
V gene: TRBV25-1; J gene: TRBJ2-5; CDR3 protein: CASSAVGRGVETQYF
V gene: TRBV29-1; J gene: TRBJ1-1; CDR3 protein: CSVSDTRTEAFF
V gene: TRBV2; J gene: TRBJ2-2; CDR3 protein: CASSLTGPPGELFF
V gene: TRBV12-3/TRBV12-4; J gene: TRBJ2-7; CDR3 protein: CASSLGPLEQYF
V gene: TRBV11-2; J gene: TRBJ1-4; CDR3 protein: CASSFYIGEKLFF
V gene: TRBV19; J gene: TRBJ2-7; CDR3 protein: CASSIGTTASYEQYF
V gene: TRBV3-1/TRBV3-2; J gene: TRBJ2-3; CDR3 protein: CASSPRLAGGRNTQYF
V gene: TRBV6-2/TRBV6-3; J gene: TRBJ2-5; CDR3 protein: CASSFRQGVLTQYF
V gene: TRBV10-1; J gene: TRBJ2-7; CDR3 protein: CASSERAVSYEQYF
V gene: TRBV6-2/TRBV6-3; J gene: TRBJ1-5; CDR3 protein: CASSYLRGQLYNQPQHF
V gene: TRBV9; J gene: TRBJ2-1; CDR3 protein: CASSVVGGMGYNEQFF
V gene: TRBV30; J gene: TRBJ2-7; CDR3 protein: CAWSVRPYEQYF
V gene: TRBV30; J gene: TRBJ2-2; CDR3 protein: CAWRVGTANTGELFF
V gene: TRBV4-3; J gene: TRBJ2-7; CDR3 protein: CASSQGRAGVYEQYF
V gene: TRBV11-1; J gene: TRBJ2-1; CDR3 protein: CASSLEGLAGVNEQFF
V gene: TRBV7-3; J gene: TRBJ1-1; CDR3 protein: CASSAGTVNTEAFF
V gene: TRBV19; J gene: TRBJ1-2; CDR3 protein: CASSGQIKGGYTF
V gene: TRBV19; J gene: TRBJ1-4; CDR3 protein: CASTKRGTNEKLFF
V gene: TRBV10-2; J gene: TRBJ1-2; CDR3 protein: CASSESRGYGYTF
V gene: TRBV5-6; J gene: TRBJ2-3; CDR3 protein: CASGTGWGTDTQYF
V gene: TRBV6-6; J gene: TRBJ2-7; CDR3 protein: CASSYSGLSYEQYF
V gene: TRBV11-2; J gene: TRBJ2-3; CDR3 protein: CASSLGLADTQYF
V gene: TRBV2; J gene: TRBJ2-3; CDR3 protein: CASSKELGADTQYF
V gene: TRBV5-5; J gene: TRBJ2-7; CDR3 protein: CASSVGGRGEQYF
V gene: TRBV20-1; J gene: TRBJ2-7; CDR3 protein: CSARDPYEQYF
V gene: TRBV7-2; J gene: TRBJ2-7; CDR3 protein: CASSHGSYEQYF
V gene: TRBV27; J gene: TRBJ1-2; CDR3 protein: CASSLSTGTVGYTF